This T cell receptor beta chain was found in a study of T-cell reconstitution after alpha-beta-depleted transplantation in children. Germline V gene data show CDR1 as PRHDT and CDR2 as FYEKMQ (reference sequence). This CDR3 is 11 amino acids long. The V and J ends lost 3 bases and 6 bases respectively, with 6 bases between them. This sample's TCRbeta library carried unique molecular identifier barcodes. In TCRdb, the PCR reads were re-called with MiXCR into one record per CDR3 protein. The repertoire holds 450,000 to 500,000 distinct CDR3 sequences, with about an eighth as singletons. The sequencing used PBMCs from the stem cell graft donor, collected from the stem cell graft. This TCR derives from a human donor who donated a stem cell graft to a child with combined immunodeficiency. The chain uses TRBV13 and TRBJ2-7; D is undetermined. The chain's CDR3 is CASSFDSEQYF. The CDR3, as DNA: TGTGCCAGCAGCTTCGACTCCGAGCAGTACTTC.